This is a list of T cell receptor beta chains from one sample in a study of blood T cell repertoires in COVID-19. TCRdb keeps only in-frame clones here, not all; method: immunoSEQ multiplex PCR. This table holds 40,000 to 50,000 clones, 88% found once. Sample: peripheral blood. These receptor sequences come from a human donor in a cohort sampled during active COVID-19. Each CDR3 is given without its conserved first and last residue. Clone size is stated in some rows and not others, as once, few, many or a class when expanded.

-,TRBJ2-2,TRBV4-2,ASTGQGRNTGELF
-,TRBJ2-4,TRBV19,ASTGTGGKNIQY
-,TRBJ2-5,TRBV5-8,ASSSRGGGEQTQY
-,TRBJ1-1,TRBV19,ASSISIEDPGWRERAEAF
-,TRBJ1-1,TRBV7-2,ASSLSFTEAF
-,TRBJ2-1,TRBV28,ATLGASGYSYNEQF
-,TRBJ2-7,TRBV15,ATSRDRGMSEQY
-,TRBJ2-7,TRBV10-3,ASQSRTGPYEQY
-,TRBJ1-2,TRBV6-5,ASTQGRGYT
-,TRBJ1-6,TRBV7-9,ASSLGQVNSPLH
-,TRBJ2-4,TRBV28,ASSLVGLLAKNIQY
-,TRBJ2-3,TRBV19,ASSGGGDTQY
once,TRBJ2-3,TRBV3-1/TRBV3-2,ASSQGALTDTQY
-,TRBJ2-5,TRBV5-1,ASSLKTGGMVQY
-,TRBJ1-2,TRBV12-3/TRBV12-4,ASSIGGYGYT
once,TRBJ2-3,TRBV13,ASSLNGRVTDTQY
-,TRBJ2-1,TRBV9,ASSVDPTRDNEQF
-,TRBJ1-2,TRBV28,ASSSFTTAFNYGYT
-,TRBJ2-1,TRBV24-1,ATRGSTSSYNEQF
-,TRBJ2-2,TRBV24-1,ATSVSGRAVGELF
-,TRBJ1-4,TRBV5-6,ASSLAWQGNEKLF
-,TRBJ2-1,TRBV19,ASSMWGRSSYNEQF